This TCR beta chain stems from a study of shared clonotypes between healthy human individuals. With respect to this clone: The same CDR3 is also encoded by other DNA sequences in this sample.

The assay was immunoSEQ multiplex PCR, and TCRdb's table has in-frame clones only and misses some. Of roughly 1,800,000 clones in the sample, just under 95% were seen once. In germline, CDR1 is SGDLS, CDR2 YYNGEE. This CDR3 region has 15 residues. Trimming shortened V by 0 bases and J by 1 base, and 7 bases separated the two germline ends. Positive CCR7 selection of CD45RO-negative cells yielded the naive CD8 cells, and terminally differentiated effector memory CD45RA+ cells were excluded. The chain carries TRBV9 and TRBJ2-2; D unclear. Sequencing was done on a sample of naive CD8+ T cells sorted from blood. This sequence was found in a man aged 18 to 29 in good health. The CDR3 DNA reads as TGTGCCAGCAGCGTAGAGGGCCAGAACACCGGGGAGCTGTTTTTT. This sequence encodes CASSVEGQNTGELFF.